A single T cell receptor (beta chain) is shown here with its context. In the original analysis: Amplification of reference gene primers provided the estimated nucleated cell counts. The repertoire was sequenced with immunoSEQ multiplex PCR; TCRdb's copy has only in-frame clones and lacks some. V, J and clone size are taken as reported in that table, and D and trimming were inferred from the DNA itself. Of a few hundred thousand clones in the sample, 70% to 90% are singletons; the top ten hold roughly 4.3%. There are 15 residues in the CDR3. Unmatched junction bases numbered 6, after V lost 2 bases and J lost 5 bases. Germline lookup yields CDR1 MDHEN and CDR2 SYDVKM. This study enrolled people aged about 18 to 90 from roughly 24 US geographic areas. This sample stems from a study of blood T cell repertoires in COVID-19.

The J gene is TRBJ1-5, the V gene TRBV28; TRBD1 agrees at 7 bases. The TCR sequence derives from a woman in her thirties who had recovered from COVID-19. The sequenced sample was PBMCs or T cells enriched from blood (not recorded which). The CDR3 nucleotides are TGTGCCAGCAGTTTACTCTCGACAGGGTATCAGCCCCAGCATTTT. It translates to CASSLLSTGYQPQHF.